This TCR beta chain was captured by sequencing in a study of CD8+ T cells in alopecia areata. Treatment noted: oral pan-JAK inhibitor, 5-10 mg twice daily. The study's findings and limits: Unlike in mice, where it was clearer, TCR sharing across patients was less clear, possibly HLA-related.

Concerning this clone: Its antigen is undetermined.

Extraction of RNA preceded its reverse transcription into cDNA, which served as the sequencing template. Only in-frame clones appear in the TCRdb table, and some are missing; sequencing was by immunoSEQ multiplex PCR. The sample yields 150,000 to 200,000 clones, less than 65% seen once. Trimming removed 4 bases at V and 3 bases at J, with 12 bases between. The germline CDR1 and CDR2 sequences are SQVTM and ANQGSEA. This CDR3 is built from 13 residues. The rearrangement joins TRBV29-1 to TRBJ1-1; the D gene is possibly TRBD1 (6 bases). The sample here was CD4+ T cells sorted from blood, taken at week 24, from a patient treated with tofacitinib. This TCR came from a human donor with alopecia areata. CDR3 DNA sequence: TGCAGCGTTGGGGCGGGGGCCGACACTGAAGCTTTCTTT. It specifies CSVGAGADTEAFF.